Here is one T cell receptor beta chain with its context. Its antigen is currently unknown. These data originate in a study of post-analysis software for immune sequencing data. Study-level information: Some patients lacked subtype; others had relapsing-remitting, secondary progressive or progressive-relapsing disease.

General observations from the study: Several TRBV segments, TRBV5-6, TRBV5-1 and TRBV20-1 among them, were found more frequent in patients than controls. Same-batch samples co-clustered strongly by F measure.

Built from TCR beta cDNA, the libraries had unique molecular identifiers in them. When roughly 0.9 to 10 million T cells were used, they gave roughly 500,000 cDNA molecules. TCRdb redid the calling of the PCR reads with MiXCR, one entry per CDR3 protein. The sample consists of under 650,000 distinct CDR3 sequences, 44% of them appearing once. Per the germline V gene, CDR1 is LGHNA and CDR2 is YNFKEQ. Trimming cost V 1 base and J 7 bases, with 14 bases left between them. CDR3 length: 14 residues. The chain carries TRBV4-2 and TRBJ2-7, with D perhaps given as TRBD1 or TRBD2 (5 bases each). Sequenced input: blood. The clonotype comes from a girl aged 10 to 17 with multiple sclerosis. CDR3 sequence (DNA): TGTGCCAGCAGCCAAGGGGGGACGGTGCGTGAGCAGTACTTC. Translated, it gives CASSQGGTVREQYF.